This T cell receptor (beta chain) is from a study of regulatory T cells in long-lasting Graves disease. About the research overall: Persistent cases took antithyroid drugs over 5 years and stayed TSH receptor antibody positive.

CDR3 regions were amplified by Arm-PCR using iRepertoire HTBI primers to build TCR beta libraries. TCRdb ran MiXCR on the multiplex PCR reads and lists one entry per CDR3 protein. In the table there are roughly 450,000 distinct CDR3 sequences, approximately 22% of which are singletons. CDR3 length: 12 amino acids. V dropped 4 bases and J dropped 8 bases, with 6 bases sitting between them. Germline lookup yields CDR1 SEHNR and CDR2 FQNEAQ (reference sequence). Indicated time point: persistent/refractory GD, antithyroid drugs over 5 years with positive TRAb. The TCR library was made from RNA that had been extracted from PBMCs in TRIzol. Graves' disease diagnoses followed American Thyroid Association guidelines.

This receptor was identified in a female donor with Graves disease. The V call is TRBV7-9, the J call TRBJ1-6; D gene uncertain. This specimen consisted of peripheral blood mononuclear cells (PBMCs), obtained when the disease was refractory, from a patient treated with antithyroid drugs. CDR3 residues: CASSSPYSPLHF. The DNA for the CDR3 is TGTGCCAGCAGCTCCCCTTATTCACCCCTCCACTTT.